Given below is one TCR beta chain in context. Runs used v3.0 of the immunoSEQ assay and were done at survey level. Repertoires were generated with immunoSEQ multiplex PCR, while TCRdb's copy carries only in-frame clones and drops some. The sample shows over 15,000 clones, 85% to 90% of them seen only once. Clinicians in the United States treated all participants with HIV. This sample stems from a study of long-term antiretroviral therapy in people with HIV. The V and J ends lost 5 bases and 2 bases respectively, with 13 bases between them. Germline-derived CDR1 and CDR2 are KGHSH and LQKENI. The length of the CDR3 is 14 residues.

Sequencing used unsorted PBMCs, obtained roughly 2.3 years before starting antiretroviral therapy. The chain combines TRBV18 with TRBJ2-7; a possible D gene is TRBD2 (5 bases). The source is a woman aged 25 to 45 with HIV. The CDR3 protein is CASSTGKSPYEQYF. DNA for the CDR3: TGTGCCAGCTCAACCGGGAAAAGCCCCTACGAGCAGTACTTC. Full variable domain (outside the CDR3, taken from reference TRBV18 and TRBJ2-7): NAGVMQNPRHLVRRRGQEARLRCSPMKGHSHVYWYRQLPEEGLKFMVYLQKENIIDESGMPKERFSAEFPKEGPSILRIQQVVRGDSAAYFCASSTGKSPYEQYFGPGTRLTVT.